This TCR beta chain was recovered during a study of blood T cell repertoires in COVID-19. Study background: Specimens from acute and convalescent COVID-19 originated in the United States, Italy and Spain. Sources were T cells, B-cell-depleted T cells, or PBMCs; the material itself was cDNA or gDNA.

In the study's own analysis: Amplifying reference gene primers gave estimates of nucleated cell counts. Repertoires were generated with immunoSEQ multiplex PCR, while TCRdb's copy carries only in-frame clones and drops some. V, J and clone size reflect that table, while D and trimming were determined from the DNA. The data show around 150,000 clones, about nine tenths seen once. The CDR3 consists of 15 residues. The germline gives CDR1 SGHTA, CDR2 FQGNSA. Trimming shortened V by 2 bases and J by 1 base, and 11 bases separated the two germline ends. This receptor was obtained from a man aged 45-65 years with active COVID-19. The source material was peripheral blood. The chain combines TRBV7-2 with TRBJ2-5; the D gene is possibly TRBD2 (6 bases). The CDR3 reads CASSLYGGFQETQYF. CDR3 DNA: TGTGCCAGCAGCTTATATGGGGGGTTCCAAGAGACCCAGTACTTC.